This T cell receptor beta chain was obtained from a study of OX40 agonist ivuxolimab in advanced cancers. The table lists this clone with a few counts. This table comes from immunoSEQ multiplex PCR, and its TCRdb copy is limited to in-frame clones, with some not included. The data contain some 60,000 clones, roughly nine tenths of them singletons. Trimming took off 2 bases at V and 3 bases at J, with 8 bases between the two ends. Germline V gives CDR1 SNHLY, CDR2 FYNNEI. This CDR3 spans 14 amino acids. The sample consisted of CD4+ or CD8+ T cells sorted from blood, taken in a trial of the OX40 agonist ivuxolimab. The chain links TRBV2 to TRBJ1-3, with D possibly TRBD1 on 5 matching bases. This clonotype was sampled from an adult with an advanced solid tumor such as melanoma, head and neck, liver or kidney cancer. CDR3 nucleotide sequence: TGTGCCAGCAGTGAACAGGGACTTGGAAACACCATATATTTT. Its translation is CASSEQGLGNTIYF.